This T cell receptor beta chain was recovered during a study of CD8+CD57+ T cells in acquired aplastic anemia. Whole-study context: On average, sorted CD4+ and CD8+ cells gave 3.2 ug of DNA. Study conclusions and caveats: Significant differences in CD8+ Simpson's diversity were not observed between patients and controls. Overlapping CD8+ CDR3 repertoires of patients and controls contained 25 to 35 shared sequences.

This clonotype turned up a few times. The antigen is undetermined. TCR beta VDJ combinations and CDR3 sequences were profiled from genomic DNA. Using its own MiXCR run on the reads, TCRdb lists one record per CDR3 protein. This table holds 450,000 to 550,000 distinct CDR3 sequences, around 30% found once. Sequencing involved patients with CD8+CD57+ cell expansion previously shown by flow cytometry. Patient blood was sampled before any therapy had been received. CDR3 size: 15 residues. Deletions cut 4 bases from V and 2 bases from J, with 14 bases between. Germline values: CDR1 SGHRS, CDR2 YFSETQ. The clonotype was recovered from a human donor with aplastic anemia. Sequencing was performed on sorted CD4+, CD8+, or CD8+CD57+ T cells (not recorded which) from PBMCs. The rearrangement uses TRBV5-1 and TRBJ2-3; D unclear. The CDR3 protein is CASSNLASPTDTQYF. The DNA of the CDR3 is TGCGCCAGCAGCAACTTAGCAAGCCCCACAGATACGCAGTATTTT.